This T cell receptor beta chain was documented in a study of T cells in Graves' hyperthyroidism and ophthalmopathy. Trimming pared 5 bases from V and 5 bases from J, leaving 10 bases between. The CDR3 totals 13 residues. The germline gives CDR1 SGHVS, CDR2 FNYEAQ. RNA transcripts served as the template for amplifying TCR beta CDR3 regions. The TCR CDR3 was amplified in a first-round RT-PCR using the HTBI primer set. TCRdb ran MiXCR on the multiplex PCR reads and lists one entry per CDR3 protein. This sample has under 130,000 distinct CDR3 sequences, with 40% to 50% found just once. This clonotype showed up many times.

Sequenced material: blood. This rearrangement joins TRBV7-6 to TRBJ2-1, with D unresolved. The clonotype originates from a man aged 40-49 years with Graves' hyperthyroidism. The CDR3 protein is CASSQDLHNEQFF. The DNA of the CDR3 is TGTGCCAGCAGCCAAGACCTTCACAATGAGCAGTTCTTC.